In this sample, the clone carrying this TCR beta chain turned up a few times. This entry belongs to a study of response to subunit inactivated influenza vaccine. V gave up 2 bases and J gave up 6 bases; unmatched junction bases: 13. Germline V CDR1 and CDR2: LGHDT, YNNKEL (reference sequence). The CDR3 sequence is 16 residues long. TCRdb processed the RT-PCR reads anew with MiXCR; each CDR3 protein has one entry. The repertoire has about 520,000 distinct CDR3 sequences, under 8.5% of them found once; the top ten carry over 10%. Material: PBMCs from blood, obtained around 25 months after vaccination. The clonotype originates from a man between 50 and 69 years old who received an inactivated influenza vaccine. V is TRBV3-1 and J is TRBJ2-7; TRBD2 agrees at 7 bases. CDR3 region: CASSQPGLRTGGEQYF. The CDR3 DNA follows: TGTGCCAGCAGCCAACCGGGACTACGAACGGGGGGCGAGCAGTACTTC.